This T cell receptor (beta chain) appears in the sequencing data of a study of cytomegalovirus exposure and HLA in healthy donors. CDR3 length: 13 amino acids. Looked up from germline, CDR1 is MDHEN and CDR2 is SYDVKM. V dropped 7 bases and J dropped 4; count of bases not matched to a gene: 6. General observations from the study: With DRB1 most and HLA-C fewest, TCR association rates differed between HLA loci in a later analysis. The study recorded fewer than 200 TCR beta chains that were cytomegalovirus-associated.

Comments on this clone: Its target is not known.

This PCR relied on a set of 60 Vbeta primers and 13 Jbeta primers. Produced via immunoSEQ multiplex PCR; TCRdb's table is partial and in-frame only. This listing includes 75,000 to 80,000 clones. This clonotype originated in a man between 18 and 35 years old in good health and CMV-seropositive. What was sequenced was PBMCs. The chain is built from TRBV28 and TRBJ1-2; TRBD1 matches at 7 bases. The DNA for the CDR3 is TGTGCCAGCACCACCCAGGGGGTCTATGGCTACACCTTC. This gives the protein CASTTQGVYGYTF.